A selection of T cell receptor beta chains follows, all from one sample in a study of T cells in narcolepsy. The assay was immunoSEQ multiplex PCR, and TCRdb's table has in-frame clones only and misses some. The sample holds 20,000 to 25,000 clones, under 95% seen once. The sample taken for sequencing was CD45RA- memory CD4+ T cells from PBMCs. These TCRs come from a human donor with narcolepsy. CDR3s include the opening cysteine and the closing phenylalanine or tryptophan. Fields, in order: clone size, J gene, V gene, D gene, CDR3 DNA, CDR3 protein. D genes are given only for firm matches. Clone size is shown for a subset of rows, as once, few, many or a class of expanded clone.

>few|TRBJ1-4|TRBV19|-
TGTGCCAGTACGGGCGGGATCGATGAAAAACTGTTTTTT
CASTGGIDEKLFF
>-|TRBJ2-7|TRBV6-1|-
TGTGCCAGCAGTGAGCTATACGCCGGAGGGGATACCTCCTACGAGCAGTACTTC
CASSELYAGGDTSYEQYF
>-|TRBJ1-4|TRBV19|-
TGTGCCAGTAGTATTAGACGGTTGAATGAAAAACTGTTTTTT
CASSIRRLNEKLFF
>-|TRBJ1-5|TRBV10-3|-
TGTGCCATCAGTGACGGGGGTGATCAGCCCCAGCATTTT
CAISDGGDQPQHF
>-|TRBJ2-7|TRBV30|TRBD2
TGTGCCTGGAGAGTAGCGGGAGGGCCCCACGAGCAGTACTTC
CAWRVAGGPHEQYF
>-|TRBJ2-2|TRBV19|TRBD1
TGTGCCAGTACCCCGACAGGGAGTAACACCGGGGAGCTGTTTTTT
CASTPTGSNTGELFF
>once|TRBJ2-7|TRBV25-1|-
TGTGCCAGCACGAACAGCGGTAGGCAGTACTTC
CASTNSGRQYF
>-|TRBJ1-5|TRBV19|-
TGTGCCAGTAGTACGGACAGCCATCAGCCCCAGCATTTT
CASSTDSHQPQHF
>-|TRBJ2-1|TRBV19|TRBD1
TGTGCCAGTAGCCGACAGGGCGCTTCCTACAATGAGCAGTTCTTC
CASSRQGASYNEQFF
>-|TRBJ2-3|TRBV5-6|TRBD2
TGTGCCAGCAGCTCGGAGACTAGCGGCTATACAGATACGCAGTATTTT
CASSSETSGYTDTQYF
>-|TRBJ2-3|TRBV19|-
TGTGCCAGTAGTATCGCTGGGGCAGATACGCAGTATTTT
CASSIAGADTQYF
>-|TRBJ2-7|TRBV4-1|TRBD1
TGCGCCAGCAGCCTGGGACAGGGGGCTGGGGAGCAGTACTTC
CASSLGQGAGEQYF
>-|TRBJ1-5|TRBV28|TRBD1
TGTGCCAGCAGTTTAGGACAGGGGGTACAGCCCCAGCATTTT
CASSLGQGVQPQHF
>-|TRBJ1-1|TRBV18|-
TGTGCCAGCTCACCCCCGGGGTGGGGGACTGAAGCTTTCTTT
CASSPPGWGTEAFF
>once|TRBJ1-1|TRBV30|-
TGTGCCTGGAGTGTACGGATAGGCACTGAAGCTTTCTTT
CAWSVRIGTEAFF
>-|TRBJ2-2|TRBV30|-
TGTGCCTACAAAAGAGGGTTCGGGGAGCTGTTTTTT
CAYKRGFGELFF
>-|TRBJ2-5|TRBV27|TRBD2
TGTGCCAGCGCCGGGGCTAGCGGGAGGGCTCCCCAAGAGACCCAGTACTTC
CASAGASGRAPQETQYF
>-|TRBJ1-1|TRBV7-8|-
TGTGCCAGCAGCTTAGCAGCCCGGGGGCACACTGAAGCTTTCTTT
CASSLAARGHTEAFF
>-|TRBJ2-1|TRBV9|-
TGTGCCAGCAGCGTAGTTGAGGGTGGTGAGCAGTTCTTC
CASSVVEGGEQFF
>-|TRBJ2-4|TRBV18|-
TGTGCCAGCTCACCGCCCACTACCAAAAACATTCAGTACTTC
CASSPPTTKNIQYF